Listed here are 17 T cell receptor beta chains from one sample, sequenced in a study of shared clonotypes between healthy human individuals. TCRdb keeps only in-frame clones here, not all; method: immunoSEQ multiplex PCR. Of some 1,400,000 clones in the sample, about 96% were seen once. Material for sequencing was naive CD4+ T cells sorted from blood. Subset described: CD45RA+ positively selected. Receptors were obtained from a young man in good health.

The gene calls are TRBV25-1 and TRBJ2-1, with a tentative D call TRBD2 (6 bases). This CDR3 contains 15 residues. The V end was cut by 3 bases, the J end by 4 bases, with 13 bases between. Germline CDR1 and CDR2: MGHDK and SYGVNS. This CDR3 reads CASSETSRYYNEQFF. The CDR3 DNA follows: TGTGCCAGCAGTGAGACTAGTAGGTATTACAATGAGCAGTTCTTC.

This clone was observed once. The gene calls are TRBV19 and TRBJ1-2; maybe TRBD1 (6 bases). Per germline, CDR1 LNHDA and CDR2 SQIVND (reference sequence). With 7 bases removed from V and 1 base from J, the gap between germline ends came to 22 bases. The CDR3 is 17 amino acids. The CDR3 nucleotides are TGTGCCAGTAACCCCCAGGGGTACGAGAGCAGTAACTATGGCTACACCTTC. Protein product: CASNPQGYESSNYGYTF.

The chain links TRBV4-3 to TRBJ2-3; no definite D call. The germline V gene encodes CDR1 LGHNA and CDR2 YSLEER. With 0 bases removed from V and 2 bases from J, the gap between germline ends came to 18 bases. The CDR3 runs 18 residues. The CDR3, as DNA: TGCGCCAGCAGCCAAGATGGTCTTGCGGCAGGTTTCACAGATACGCAGTATTTT. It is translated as CASSQDGLAAGFTDTQYF.

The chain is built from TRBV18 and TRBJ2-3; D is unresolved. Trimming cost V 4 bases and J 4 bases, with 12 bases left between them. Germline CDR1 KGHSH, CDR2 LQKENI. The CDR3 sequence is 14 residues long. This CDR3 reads CASSLLDLPDTQYF. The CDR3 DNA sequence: TGTGCCAGCTCACTCCTAGATCTTCCAGATACGCAGTATTTT.

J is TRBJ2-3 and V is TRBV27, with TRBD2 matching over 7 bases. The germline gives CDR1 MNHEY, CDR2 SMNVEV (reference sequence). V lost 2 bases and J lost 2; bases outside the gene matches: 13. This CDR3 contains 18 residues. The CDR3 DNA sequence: TGTGCCAGCAGTTTAGTCCTCACGGCTAGCGGATACACAGATACGCAGTATTTT. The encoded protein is CASSLVLTASGYTDTQYF.

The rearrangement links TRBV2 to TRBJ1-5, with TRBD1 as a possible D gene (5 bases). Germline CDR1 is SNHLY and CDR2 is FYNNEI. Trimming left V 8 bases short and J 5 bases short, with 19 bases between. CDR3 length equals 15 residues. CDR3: CASRIDSGGDQPQHF. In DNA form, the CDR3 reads TGTGCCAGCCGTATTGACAGTGGAGGTGATCAGCCCCAGCATTTT.

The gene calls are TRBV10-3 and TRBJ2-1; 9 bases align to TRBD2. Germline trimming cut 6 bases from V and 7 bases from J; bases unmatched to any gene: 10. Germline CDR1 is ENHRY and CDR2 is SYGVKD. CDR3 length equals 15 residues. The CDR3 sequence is CAISYRSGSMNEQFF. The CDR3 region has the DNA TGTGCCATCAGCTATCGTAGCGGGAGTATGAATGAGCAGTTCTTC.

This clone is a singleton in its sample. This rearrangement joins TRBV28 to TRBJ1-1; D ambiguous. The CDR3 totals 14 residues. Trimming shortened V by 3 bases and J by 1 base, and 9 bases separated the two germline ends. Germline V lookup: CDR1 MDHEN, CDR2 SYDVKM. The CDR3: CASSFWAENTEAFF. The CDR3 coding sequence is TGTGCCAGCAGTTTCTGGGCCGAGAACACTGAAGCTTTCTTT.

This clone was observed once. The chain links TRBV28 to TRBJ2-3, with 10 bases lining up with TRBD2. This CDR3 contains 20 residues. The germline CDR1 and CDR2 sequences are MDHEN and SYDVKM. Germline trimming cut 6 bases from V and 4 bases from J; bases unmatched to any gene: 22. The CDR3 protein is CASSYPLRLQKREGPDTQYF. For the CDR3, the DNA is TGTGCCAGCAGCTACCCTCTCCGATTACAGAAGCGGGAGGGGCCAGATACGCAGTATTTT. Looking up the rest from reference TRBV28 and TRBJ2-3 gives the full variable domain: DVKVTQSSRYLVKRTGEKVFLECVQDMDHENMFWYRQDPGLGLRLIYFSYDVKMKEKGDIPEGYSVSREKKERFSLILESASTNQTSMYLCASSYPLRLQKREGPDTQYFGPGTRLTVL.

CDR3 coding DNA: TGCAGCGTGAACAGGTTAAGCTCCTACAATGAGCAGTTCTTC. It is translated as CSVNRLSSYNEQFF. This rearrangement joins TRBV29-1 to TRBJ2-1, with D tentatively TRBD1 (5 bases). CDR3 length: 14 residues. Trimming stripped 6 bases from V and 0 bases from J, with 12 bases between. CDR1 and CDR2 from the germline V gene are SQVTM and ANQGSEA.

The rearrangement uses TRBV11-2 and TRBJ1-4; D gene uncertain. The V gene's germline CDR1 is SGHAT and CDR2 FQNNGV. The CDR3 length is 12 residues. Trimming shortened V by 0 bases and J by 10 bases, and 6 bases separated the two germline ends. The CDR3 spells CASSLDVGKLFF. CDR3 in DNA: TGTGCCAGCAGCTTAGACGTTGGAAAACTGTTTTTT.

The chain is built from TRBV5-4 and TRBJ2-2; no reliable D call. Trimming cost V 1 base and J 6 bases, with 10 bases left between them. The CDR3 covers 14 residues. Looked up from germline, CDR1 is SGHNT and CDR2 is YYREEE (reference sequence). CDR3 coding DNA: TGTGCCAGCAGCTTGCCGGTTGTCCCCGGGGAGCTGTTTTTT. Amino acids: CASSLPVVPGELFF.

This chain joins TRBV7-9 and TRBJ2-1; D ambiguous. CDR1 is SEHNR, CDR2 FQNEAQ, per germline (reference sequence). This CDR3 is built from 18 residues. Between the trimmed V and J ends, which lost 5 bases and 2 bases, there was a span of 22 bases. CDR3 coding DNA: TGTGCCAGCAGCCCCAAAGGTCGCCCGGGTACTGCCTACAATGAGCAGTTCTTC. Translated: CASSPKGRPGTAYNEQFF.

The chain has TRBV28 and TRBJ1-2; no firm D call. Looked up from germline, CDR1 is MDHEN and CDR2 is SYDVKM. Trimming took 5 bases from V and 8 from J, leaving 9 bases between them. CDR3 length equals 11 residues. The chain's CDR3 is CASSPPGGYTF. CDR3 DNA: TGTGCCAGCAGTCCGCCGGGGGGCTACACCTTC.

CDR3 region: CASSFDFRGSADGYTF. The CDR3 region has the DNA TGCGCCAGCAGCTTCGATTTCAGGGGCTCGGCGGATGGCTACACCTTC. This sequence joins TRBV5-1 and TRBJ1-2; tentative D call: TRBD1 (6 bases). Between the trimmed V and J ends, which lost 2 bases and 6 bases, there was a span of 20 bases. Germline CDR1 reads SGHRS; CDR2 reads YFSETQ. The CDR3 is 16 residues long.

The CDR3 loop reads CSVEPAREGREDEQYF. CDR3 nucleotide sequence: TGCAGCGTTGAACCGGCGCGGGAGGGCCGGGAAGACGAGCAGTACTTC. J is TRBJ2-7 and V is TRBV29-1; the match to TRBD2 covers 9 bases. V gave up 2 bases and J gave up 5 bases; unmatched junction bases: 13. The CDR3 has 16 residues. In germline, CDR1 is SQVTM, CDR2 ANQGSEA.

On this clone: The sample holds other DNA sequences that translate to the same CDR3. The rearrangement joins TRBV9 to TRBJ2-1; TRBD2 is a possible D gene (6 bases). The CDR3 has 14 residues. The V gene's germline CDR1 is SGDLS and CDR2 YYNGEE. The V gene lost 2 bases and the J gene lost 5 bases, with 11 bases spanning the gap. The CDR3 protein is CASSVSGPNNEQFF. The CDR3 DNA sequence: TGTGCCAGCAGCGTTAGCGGACCCAACAATGAGCAGTTCTTC.